The 9 T cell receptor beta chains listed next were all sequenced from one sample in a study of cytomegalovirus exposure and HLA in healthy donors. Use of 60 Vbeta and 13 Jbeta primers characterized the PCR. Only in-frame clones appear in the TCRdb table, and some are missing; sequencing was by immunoSEQ multiplex PCR. This table has 110,000 to 150,000 clones, 70% appearing once. The sample taken for sequencing was PBMCs. Every receptor here comes from a woman aged 25 to 39 in good health and CMV-seronegative.

J is TRBJ1-1 and V is TRBV7-8; 10 bases fit TRBD1. CDR1 is SGHVS, CDR2 FQNEAQ, per germline. The V segment lost 3 bases and the J segment 7 bases; nucleotides outside the gene matches: 5. The CDR3 spans 14 residues. This CDR3 reads CASSLDRGKNEAFF. The CDR3 coding sequence is TGTGCCAGCAGCTTGGACAGGGGGAAAAATGAAGCTTTCTTT.

This sequence joins TRBV4-2 and TRBJ2-7; 11 bases fit TRBD2. The CDR3 contains 15 residues. With 2 bases clipped from V and 7 bases from J, the junction kept 7 bases outside the gene matches. Germline CDR1 and CDR2: LGHNA and YNFKEQ. The CDR3 here is CASSQRLAGLREQYF. Written as DNA, the CDR3 is TGTGCCAGCAGCCAACGACTAGCGGGACTTCGTGAGCAGTACTTC.

The chain is built from TRBV5-4 and TRBJ2-7; TRBD1 matches 9 bases. This CDR3 comprises 14 residues. Losses at the gene ends were 5 bases for V and 3 bases for J; bases not matched to a gene: 6. Germline lookup yields CDR1 SGHNT and CDR2 YYREEE (reference sequence). The CDR3 region is CASSIQGAFYEQYF. The CDR3 coding sequence is TGTGCCAGCAGTATACAGGGGGCTTTCTACGAGCAGTACTTC.

V is TRBV11-3 and J is TRBJ2-2, with D possibly being TRBD2 (5 bases). The ends were cut back, 2 bases at V and 6 bases at J, with 10 bases in the middle. Germline values: CDR1 SGHNT, CDR2 YENEEA. There are 14 residues in the CDR3. CDR3 sequence reads: CASSLSEVAGELFF. The DNA for the CDR3 is TGTGCCAGCAGCTTATCGGAGGTCGCCGGGGAGCTGTTTTTT.

The chain carries TRBV6-6 and TRBJ2-4; D remains unclear. The CDR3 is 14 residues long. V gave up 5 bases and J gave up 0 bases, with 8 bases separating them. The germline CDR1 and CDR2 sequences are MNHNY and SVGAGI (reference sequence). CDR3 in DNA: TGTGCCAGCAGTGAGAAACTAGCCAAAAACATTCAGTACTTC. Protein sequence: CASSEKLAKNIQYF.

The chain joins TRBV10-3 to TRBJ2-3; possible D gene TRBD2, 5 bases. This CDR3 is 16 amino acids long. CDR1 ENHRY and CDR2 SYGVKD come from the germline V gene. Trimming left V 3 bases short and J 0 bases short, with 13 bases between. Here the CDR3 reads CAISDQKRRSTDTQYF. The CDR3 DNA follows: TGTGCCATCAGTGATCAGAAGCGGAGGAGCACAGATACGCAGTATTTT.

The chain joins TRBV12-5 to TRBJ2-5; D is perhaps TRBD2 (6 bases). In germline, CDR1 is LGHNT, CDR2 FRNRAP. V lost 4 bases to trimming and J lost 7 bases, with 13 bases between them. CDR3 length: 13 amino acids. Here the CDR3 DNA reads TGTGCTAGTGGTTCGGACGTCGGGGGGACCCAGTACTTC. This sequence encodes CASGSDVGGTQYF.

This chain links TRBV29-1 with TRBJ1-1; TRBD1 is a possible D gene (5 bases). Between the trimmed V and J ends, which lost 3 bases and 4 bases, there was a span of 21 bases. Germline CDR1 is SQVTM and CDR2 is ANQGSEA. CDR3 length: 16 residues. Here the CDR3 reads CSVDPRSGTGGTEAFF. CDR3 sequence (DNA): TGCAGCGTTGACCCCCGTTCCGGGACTGGCGGCACTGAAGCTTTCTTT.

This clone was counted only a few times. The rearrangement joins TRBV9 to TRBJ2-5; D unclear. Germline lookup yields CDR1 SGDLS and CDR2 YYNGEE. The CDR3 is made up of 13 amino acids. Trimming pared 4 bases from V and 3 bases from J, leaving 10 bases between. In DNA, the CDR3 is TGTGCCAGCAGCTCTGGCACCGAAGAGACCCAGTACTTC. Protein product: CASSSGTEETQYF.